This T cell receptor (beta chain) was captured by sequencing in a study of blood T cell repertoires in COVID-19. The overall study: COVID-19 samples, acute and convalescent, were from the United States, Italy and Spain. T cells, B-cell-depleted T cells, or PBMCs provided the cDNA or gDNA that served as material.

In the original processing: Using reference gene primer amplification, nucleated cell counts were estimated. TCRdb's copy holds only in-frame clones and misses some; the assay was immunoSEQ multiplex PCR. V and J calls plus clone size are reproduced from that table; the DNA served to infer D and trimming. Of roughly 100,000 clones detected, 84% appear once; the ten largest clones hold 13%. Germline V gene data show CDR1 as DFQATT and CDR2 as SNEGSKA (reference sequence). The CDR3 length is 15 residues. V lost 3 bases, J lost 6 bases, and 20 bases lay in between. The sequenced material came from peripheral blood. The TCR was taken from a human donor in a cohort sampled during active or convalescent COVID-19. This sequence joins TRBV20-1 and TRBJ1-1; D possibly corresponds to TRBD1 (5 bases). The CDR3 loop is CSASPPDRPGPEAFF. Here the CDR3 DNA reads TGCAGTGCTAGTCCCCCAGACAGACCTGGGCCTGAAGCTTTCTTT.